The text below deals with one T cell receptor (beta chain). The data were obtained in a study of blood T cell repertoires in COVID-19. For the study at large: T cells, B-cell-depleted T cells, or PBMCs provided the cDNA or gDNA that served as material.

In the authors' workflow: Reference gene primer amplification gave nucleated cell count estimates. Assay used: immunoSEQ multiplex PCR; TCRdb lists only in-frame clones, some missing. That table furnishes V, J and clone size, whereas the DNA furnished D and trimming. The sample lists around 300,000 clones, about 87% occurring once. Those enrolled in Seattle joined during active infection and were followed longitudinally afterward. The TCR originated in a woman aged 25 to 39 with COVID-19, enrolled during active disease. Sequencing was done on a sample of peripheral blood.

CDR3 protein: CASSLGGSGRTNEKLFF. CDR3 sequence (DNA): TGTGCCAGCAGCTTGGGAGGTTCGGGGAGGACTAATGAAAAACTGTTTTTT. The rearrangement links TRBV7-2 to TRBJ1-4; no definite D call. The CDR3 consists of 17 residues. Trimming took off 3 bases at V and 2 bases at J, with 16 bases between the two ends. Germline V gene sequence: CDR1 SGHTA, CDR2 FQGNSA.